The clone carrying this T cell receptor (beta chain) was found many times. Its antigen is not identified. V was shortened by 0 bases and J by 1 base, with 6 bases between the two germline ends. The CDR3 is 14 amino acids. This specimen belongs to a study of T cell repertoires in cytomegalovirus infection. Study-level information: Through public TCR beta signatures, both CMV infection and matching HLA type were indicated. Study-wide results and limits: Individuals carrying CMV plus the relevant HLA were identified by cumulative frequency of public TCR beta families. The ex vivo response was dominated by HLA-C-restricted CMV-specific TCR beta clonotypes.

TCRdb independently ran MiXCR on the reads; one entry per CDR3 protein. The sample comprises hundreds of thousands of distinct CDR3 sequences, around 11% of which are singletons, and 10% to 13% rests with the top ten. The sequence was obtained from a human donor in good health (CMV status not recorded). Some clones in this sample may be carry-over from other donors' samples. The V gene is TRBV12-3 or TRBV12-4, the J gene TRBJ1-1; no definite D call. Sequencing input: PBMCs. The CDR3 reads CASSLAETNTEAFF. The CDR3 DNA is TGTGCCAGCAGTTTAGCAGAGACGAACACTGAAGCTTTCTTT.